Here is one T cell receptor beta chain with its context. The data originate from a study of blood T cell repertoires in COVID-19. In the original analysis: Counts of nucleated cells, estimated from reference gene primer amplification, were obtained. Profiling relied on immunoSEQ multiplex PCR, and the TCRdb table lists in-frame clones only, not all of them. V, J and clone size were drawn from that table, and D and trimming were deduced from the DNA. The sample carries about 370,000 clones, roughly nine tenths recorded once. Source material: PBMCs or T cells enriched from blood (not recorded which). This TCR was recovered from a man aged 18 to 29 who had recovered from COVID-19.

CDR3: CASSQSPNRREAFF. The CDR3 DNA is TGCGCCAGCAGTCAAAGCCCAAACAGGCGTGAAGCTTTCTTT. The V gene is TRBV4-1, the J gene TRBJ1-1, with D perhaps matching TRBD1 (5 bases). The CDR3 runs to 14 residues. Germline values: CDR1 MGHRA, CDR2 YSYEKL. V shed 6 bases and J shed 7 bases, with 18 bases lying between them.